The text below deals with one T cell receptor (beta chain). This CDR3 contains 17 residues. Trimming cost V 11 bases and J 0 bases, with 23 bases left between them. From germline, CDR1 is SGHTA and CDR2 FQGNSA. The data stem from a study of control samples from healthy donors and cancer patients. The table came from immunoSEQ multiplex PCR; TCRdb's copy has only in-frame clones and leaves some out. The sample records 2,500 to 3,500 clones, approximately 94% being singletons. The specimen was PBMCs. This receptor was obtained from a man aged 65-85 years with lung cancer. V gene TRBV7-2 combines with J gene TRBJ1-3, with D possibly being TRBD1 (6 bases). The CDR3 sequence: CAARDQGRRASGNTIYF. The CDR3 nucleotides read TGTGCCGCAAGGGATCAGGGGAGGCGGGCCTCTGGAAACACCATATATTTT.